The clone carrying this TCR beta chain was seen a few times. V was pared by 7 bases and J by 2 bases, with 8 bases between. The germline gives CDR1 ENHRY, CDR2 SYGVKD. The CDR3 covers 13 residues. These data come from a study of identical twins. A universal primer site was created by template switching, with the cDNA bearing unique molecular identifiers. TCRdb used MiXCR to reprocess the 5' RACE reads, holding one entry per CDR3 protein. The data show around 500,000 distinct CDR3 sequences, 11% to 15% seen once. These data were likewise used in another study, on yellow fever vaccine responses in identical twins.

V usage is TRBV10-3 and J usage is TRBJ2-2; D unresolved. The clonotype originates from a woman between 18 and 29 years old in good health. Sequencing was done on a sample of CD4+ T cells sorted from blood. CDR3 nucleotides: TGTGCCATCAAAGAGAGAAACACCGGGGAGCTGTTTTTT. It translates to CAIKERNTGELFF.